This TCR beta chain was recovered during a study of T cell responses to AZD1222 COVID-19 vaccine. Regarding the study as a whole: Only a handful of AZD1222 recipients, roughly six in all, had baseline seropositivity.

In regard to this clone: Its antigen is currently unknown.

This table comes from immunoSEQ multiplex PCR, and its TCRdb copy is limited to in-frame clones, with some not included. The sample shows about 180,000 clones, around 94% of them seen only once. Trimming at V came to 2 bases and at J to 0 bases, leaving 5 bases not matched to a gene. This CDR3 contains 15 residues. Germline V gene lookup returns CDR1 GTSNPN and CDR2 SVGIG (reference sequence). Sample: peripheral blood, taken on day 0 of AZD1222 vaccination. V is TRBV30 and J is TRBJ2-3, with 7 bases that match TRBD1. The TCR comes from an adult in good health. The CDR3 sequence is CAWSPTGPSTDTQYF. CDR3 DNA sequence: TGTGCCTGGAGTCCGACAGGGCCTAGCACAGATACGCAGTATTTT. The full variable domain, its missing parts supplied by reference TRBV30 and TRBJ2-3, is SQTIHQWPATLVQPVGSPLSLECTVEGTSNPNLYWYRQAAGRGLQLLFYSVGIGQISSEVPQNLSASRPQDRQFILSSKKLLLSDSGFYLCAWSPTGPSTDTQYFGPGTRLTVL.